The 2 T cell receptor beta chains below come from one sample, sequenced in a study of PD-L1 blockade in urothelial cancer. Profiling relied on immunoSEQ multiplex PCR, and the TCRdb table lists in-frame clones only, not all of them. The sample shows more than 85,000 clones, 91% of them seen only once. The source material was PBMCs, sampled around atezolizumab (anti-PD-L1) treatment. These receptor sequences come from a woman older than 75 with urothelial cancer.

The chain links TRBV11-3 to TRBJ2-1, with D maybe TRBD1 (6 bases). This CDR3 has 15 amino acids. V gave up 1 base and J gave up 5 bases, with 12 bases separating them. Per the germline V gene, CDR1 is SGHNT and CDR2 is YENEEA. The CDR3 protein is CASSLGGQLNNEQFF. Here the CDR3 DNA reads TGTGCCAGCAGCTTAGGTGGACAGCTAAACAATGAGCAGTTCTTC.

This rearrangement joins TRBV9 to TRBJ2-1; 11 positions agree with TRBD1. The CDR3 contains 13 residues. In germline, CDR1 is SGDLS, CDR2 YYNGEE. The V segment lost 0 bases and the J segment 14 bases; nucleotides outside the gene matches: 4. CDR3 sequence reads: CASSVGPGQGEFF. CDR3 DNA sequence: TGTGCCAGCAGCGTAGGGCCGGGACAGGGGGAGTTCTTC.